A selection of T cell receptor beta chains follows, all from one sample in a study of blood T cell repertoires in COVID-19. The protocol was immunoSEQ multiplex PCR, while the TCRdb copy is restricted to in-frame clones and leaves out a portion. The table lists some 190,000 clones, 76% of them singletons. The sequencing input was peripheral blood. The receptors stem from a woman aged 50 to 65 with active or convalescent COVID-19. The CDR3 runs from the conserved cysteine through the conserved F or W. For some rows the clone size is stated as once, few or many, or as a class when expanded; others skip it.

V gene,J gene,clone size,CDR3 protein
TRBV20-1,TRBJ2-5,.,CSADSPRTQYF
TRBV7-9,TRBJ2-1,once,CASSFGGRGVYNEQFF
TRBV11-2,TRBJ2-7,.,CASSSNYDGGEQYF
TRBV9,TRBJ2-6,many,CASSVQGKTGANVLTF
TRBV7-3,TRBJ1-1,.,CASSLIPRGLTEAFF
TRBV29-1,TRBJ2-1,.,CSVEGVGTSGSRYEQFF
TRBV29-1,TRBJ2-5,.,CSDNRVGETQYF
TRBV4-3,TRBJ1-4,.,CASSQVGQGIFNEKLFF
TRBV27,TRBJ2-1,once,CASSRRLAGAAYNEQFF
TRBV5-6,TRBJ2-7,.,CASSLWGLAEEQYF
TRBV28,TRBJ2-5,.,CASDDSGRWETQYF
TRBV5-1,TRBJ1-2,.,CASSLGGFGYTF
TRBV6-6,TRBJ2-7,.,CASSYSNRGAYEQYF
TRBV9,TRBJ2-7,.,CASSAGEYYEQYF
TRBV5-1,TRBJ2-7,.,CASSLGGAGGRGEQYF
TRBV19,TRBJ2-7,.,CASSSPGHRRDEQYF
TRBV5-1,TRBJ1-4,once,CASSGGYPQEKLFF
TRBV5-6,TRBJ1-1,few,CASSPDRGLWNTEAFF
TRBV5-1,TRBJ2-5,once,CASSPDTSQETQYF
TRBV6-1,TRBJ2-1,.,CASSEGLAGGINEQFF
TRBV5-1,TRBJ2-1,few,CASKEYNEQFF
TRBV6-2/TRBV6-3,TRBJ1-2,.,CASSYSEEEGDYGYTF
TRBV5-1,TRBJ2-1,.,CASRLAETYNEQFF
TRBV3-1/TRBV3-2,TRBJ2-7,.,CASSHTDTFGEQYF
TRBV5-1,TRBJ2-2,once,CASSLGIAGGTGELFF
TRBV5-8,TRBJ2-1,few,CASSLGSGVKQFF
TRBV5-1,TRBJ2-7,.,CASSLEGQGQDEQYF
TRBV5-5,TRBJ1-1,few,CASSPSNTEAFF
TRBV5-1,TRBJ1-2,.,CASSSGQGGGYTF
TRBV5-4,TRBJ1-2,.,CASSLWGGPANYGYTF
TRBV30,TRBJ2-1,.,CAWTLLAGAGNEQFF
TRBV3-1/TRBV3-2,TRBJ1-1,few,CASSRLHGMNTEAFF
TRBV7-8,TRBJ1-3,.,CATKPFTGGPLTSGNTIYF
TRBV6-5,TRBJ1-2,.,CASSYVGDYGYTF
TRBV7-2,TRBJ2-7,few,CASSLGMGATYEQYF
TRBV7-2,TRBJ2-7,.,CASSPHALAGVNEQYF
TRBV20-1,TRBJ2-7,.,CSASLPSGSYEQYF
TRBV18,TRBJ1-1,.,CASSPSGRGNTEAFF
TRBV19,TRBJ1-6,.,CASSQGGDRLSALHF
TRBV10-3,TRBJ2-7,.,CAIRGTSDEQYF
TRBV11-2,TRBJ1-3,.,CASSYGAVPNTIYF
TRBV5-6,TRBJ1-5,few,CASSFGQGYQPQHF
TRBV5-1,TRBJ1-2,.,CASSLEGVGYTF
TRBV4-1,TRBJ1-2,few,CASSLEDNLYGYTF
TRBV4-3,TRBJ1-2,.,CASSPQGTRQGGYGYTF
TRBV20-1,TRBJ2-1,few,CSASPLGLGMHEQFF
TRBV5-1,TRBJ2-5,.,CASSLQGVPQETQYF